The clone carrying this T cell receptor (beta chain) was counted a single time. The source of the sample is a study of blood T cell repertoires in COVID-19. Data came from immunoSEQ multiplex PCR; TCRdb stores just in-frame clones and leaves some out. Seen here are some 150,000 clones, about 85% observed once, and the top ten hold approximately 0.63%. The V gene's germline CDR1 is LNHDA and CDR2 SQIVND (reference sequence). V dropped 3 bases and J dropped 1 base, with 12 bases sitting between them. The length of the CDR3 is 15 residues. This chain connects TRBV19 to TRBJ1-1, with D possibly being TRBD1 (6 bases). Material for sequencing was peripheral blood. The TCR originated in a man in his 60s with COVID-19, enrolled during active disease. The CDR3 DNA sequence: TGTGCCAGTAGTATCGGTGACAGGAGGAACACTGAAGCTTTCTTT. Translated: CASSIGDRRNTEAFF.